The 14 T cell receptor beta chains below all came from one sample that was sequenced in a study of beta chain features in type 1 diabetes. What was sequenced were expressed TCRB transcripts, since all of the isolated RNA had been reverse transcribed. The assay was immunoSEQ multiplex PCR, and TCRdb's table has in-frame clones only and misses some. The sample has around 300,000 clones; 8% are singletons. The sequenced sample was central memory CD4+ T cells from blood. The receptor set was obtained from a woman under 30 in good health.

This clone was seen only a few times. This chain connects TRBV30 to TRBJ1-4, with a tentative D call TRBD1 (6 bases). The CDR3 has 13 amino acids. Trimming removed 3 bases at V and 8 bases at J, with 13 bases between. CDR1 is GTSNPN and CDR2 is SVGIG in the germline V gene (reference sequence). The CDR3: CAWRRDTYEKLFF. The CDR3 region has the DNA TGTGCCTGGAGGCGGGACACCTACGAAAAACTGTTTTTT.

This clone was counted between two and nine times. The genes are TRBV11-2 and TRBJ2-3, with TRBD2 matching over 12 bases. The V and J ends lost 7 bases and 3 bases, in that order; junction bases with no gene match: 17. This CDR3 comprises 19 residues. CDR1 and CDR2 from the germline V gene are SGHAT and FQNNGV. The CDR3 spells CASTGPGLAGSSRTDTQYF. CDR3 nucleotide sequence: TGTGCCAGCACCGGCCCCGGACTAGCGGGAAGTTCACGGACAGATACGCAGTATTTT.

This clone was seen a few times. The chain has TRBV6-1 and TRBJ2-3; no clear D. Trimming shortened V by 4 bases and J by 4 bases, and 12 bases separated the two germline ends. Per the germline V gene, CDR1 is MNHNS and CDR2 is SASEGT. The CDR3 covers 14 residues. The chain's CDR3 is CASSAVFGSDTQYF. Here the CDR3 DNA reads TGTGCCAGCAGTGCGGTGTTTGGGTCAGATACGCAGTATTTT.

V is TRBV30 and J is TRBJ1-5; D is uncertain. CDR3 length: 13 amino acids. The germline V gene has CDR1 GTSNPN and CDR2 SVGIG (reference sequence). Trimming left V 1 base short and J 6 bases short, with 10 bases between. The CDR3 loop is CAWSDAYRQPQHF. The CDR3 nucleotides are TGTGCCTGGAGTGATGCCTACCGTCAGCCCCAGCATTTT.

This clone has more than one count but fewer than ten. V is TRBV27 and J is TRBJ2-1; D is perhaps TRBD2 (6 bases). Trimming left V 5 bases short and J 9 bases short, with 20 bases between. This CDR3 has 15 amino acids. Per germline, CDR1 MNHEY and CDR2 SMNVEV (reference sequence). DNA of the CDR3: TGTGCCAGCAGTGCCGGGACGCGCGGGGTGGGTGAGCAGTTCTTC. Protein sequence: CASSAGTRGVGEQFF.

V usage is TRBV7-2 and J usage is TRBJ1-2; D remains unclear. The CDR3 is 14 amino acids. Trimming pared 2 bases from V and 4 bases from J, leaving 11 bases between. Germline values: CDR1 SGHTA, CDR2 FQGNSA. CDR3 in amino acids: CASSLYEPVYGYTF. Here the CDR3 DNA reads TGTGCCAGCAGCTTATATGAGCCTGTCTATGGCTACACCTTC.

This clone was observed a handful of times. V usage is TRBV6-6 and J usage is TRBJ2-7; D is possibly TRBD1 (6 bases). The CDR3 has 13 amino acids. Germline CDR1 and CDR2: MNHNY and SVGAGI (reference sequence). V lost 5 bases and J lost 3, with 11 bases in between. The CDR3 reads CASSRGQNYEQYF. As DNA, the CDR3 is TGTGCCAGCAGTAGAGGACAGAACTACGAGCAGTACTTC.

The table lists this clone with a few counts. The chain employs TRBV6-6 and TRBJ2-3; the match to TRBD2 covers 7 bases. The CDR3 runs to 16 residues. The ends lost 2 bases at V and 0 bases at J; junction bases unmatched: 5. Germline loops: CDR1 MNHNY, CDR2 SVGAGI (reference sequence). The CDR3 sequence is CASSYGASGSTDTQYF. DNA for the CDR3: TGTGCCAGCAGTTACGGTGCTAGCGGTAGCACAGATACGCAGTATTTT.

This clone was recorded a few times. This same CDR3 is encoded by further DNA sequences in the sample. The rearrangement links TRBV18 to TRBJ1-1; possibly TRBD1 for D (5 bases). V shed 6 bases and J shed 1 base, with 12 bases lying between them. Germline V CDR1 and CDR2: KGHSH, LQKENI. The CDR3 contains 14 residues. The CDR3 DNA follows: TGTGCCAGCTCCCCAGGGTTCGGGAACACTGAAGCTTTCTTT. Amino acids: CASSPGFGNTEAFF.

This clone was seen at least ten times. Other DNA sequences from this sample encode an identical CDR3 as well. The rearrangement links TRBV14 to TRBJ2-1; no firm D call. V was clipped by 1 base and J by 0 bases, with 7 bases between them. CDR1 is SGHDN, CDR2 FVKESK, per germline. CDR3 size: 15 residues. CDR3 bases: TGTGCCAGCAGCCAAGGGCTCAGCTCCTACAATGAGCAGTTCTTC. This gives the protein CASSQGLSSYNEQFF.

This clone was found a few times. This chain links TRBV6-1 with TRBJ2-7; tentatively, D is TRBD2 (6 bases). V lost 8 bases and J lost 6, with 11 bases in between. This CDR3 has 11 amino acids. Germline CDR1 reads MNHNS; CDR2 reads SASEGT. CDR3 amino acids: CASLSGVEQYF. CDR3 coding DNA: TGTGCCAGCTTGTCGGGAGTCGAGCAGTACTTC.

The chain joins TRBV7-9 to TRBJ2-3; D ambiguous. Germline values: CDR1 SEHNR, CDR2 FQNEAQ (reference sequence). V lost 0 bases, J lost 2 bases, and 9 bases lay in between. The CDR3 consists of 15 residues. The CDR3 protein is CASSLAGSLTDTQYF. As DNA, the CDR3 is TGTGCCAGCAGCTTAGCGGGGTCCCTCACAGATACGCAGTATTTT. Full variable domain (outside the CDR3, taken from reference TRBV7-9 and TRBJ2-3): DTGVSQNPRHKITKRGQNVTFRCDPISEHNRLYWYRQTLGQGPEFLTYFQNEAQLEKSRLLSDRFSAERPKGSFSTLEIQRTEQGDSAMYLCASSLAGSLTDTQYFGPGTRLTVL.

The genes are TRBV7-8 and TRBJ2-7; D is ambiguous. Germline CDR1 is SGHVS and CDR2 is FQNEAQ. The germline V and J ends were trimmed by 2 bases and 5 bases, with 7 bases remaining between them. This CDR3 spans 12 amino acids. This CDR3 is CASSLLFHEQYV. The CDR3 DNA sequence: TGTGCCAGCAGCTTACTCTTCCACGAGCAGTACGTC.

The chain carries TRBV18 and TRBJ1-2; 8 bases are shared with TRBD1. The CDR3 sequence is 16 residues long. J was trimmed by 6 bases and V by 1 base; bases with no gene match: 10. Germline V lookup: CDR1 KGHSH, CDR2 LQKENI. DNA for the CDR3: TGTGCCAGCTCACCACGAGGACAGGGCTGGATCGATGGCTACACCTTC. Translated: CASSPRGQGWIDGYTF.